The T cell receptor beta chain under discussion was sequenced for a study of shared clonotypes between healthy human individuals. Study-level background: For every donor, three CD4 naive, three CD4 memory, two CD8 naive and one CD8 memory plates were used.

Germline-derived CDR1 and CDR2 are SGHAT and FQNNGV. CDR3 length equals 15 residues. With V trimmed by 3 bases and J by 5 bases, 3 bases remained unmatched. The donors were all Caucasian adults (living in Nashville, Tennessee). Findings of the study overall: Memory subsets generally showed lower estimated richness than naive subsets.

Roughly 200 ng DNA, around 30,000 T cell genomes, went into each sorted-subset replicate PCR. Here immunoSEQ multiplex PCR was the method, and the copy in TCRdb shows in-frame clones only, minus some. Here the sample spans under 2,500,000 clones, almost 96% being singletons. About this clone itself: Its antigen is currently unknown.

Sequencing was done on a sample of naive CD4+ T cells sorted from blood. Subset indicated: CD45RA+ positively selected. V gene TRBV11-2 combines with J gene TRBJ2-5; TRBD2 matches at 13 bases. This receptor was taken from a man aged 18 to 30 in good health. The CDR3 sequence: CASSFRTSGSETQYF. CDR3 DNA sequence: TGTGCCAGCAGCTTTCGGACTAGCGGGAGTGAGACCCAGTACTTC.